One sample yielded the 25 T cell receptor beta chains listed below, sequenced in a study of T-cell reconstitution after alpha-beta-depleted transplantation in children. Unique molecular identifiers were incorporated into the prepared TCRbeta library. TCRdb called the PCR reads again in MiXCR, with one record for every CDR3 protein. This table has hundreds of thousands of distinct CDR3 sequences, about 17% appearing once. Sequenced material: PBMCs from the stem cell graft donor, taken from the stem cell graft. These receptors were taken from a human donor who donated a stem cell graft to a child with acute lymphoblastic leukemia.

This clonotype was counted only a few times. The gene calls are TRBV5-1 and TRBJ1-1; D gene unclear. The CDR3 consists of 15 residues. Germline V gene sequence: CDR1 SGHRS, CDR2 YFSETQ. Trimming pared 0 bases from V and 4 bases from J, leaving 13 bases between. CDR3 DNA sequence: TGCGCCAGCAGCTTGGTGGCGTTCGGTGGCACTGAAGCTTTCTTT. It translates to CASSLVAFGGTEAFF. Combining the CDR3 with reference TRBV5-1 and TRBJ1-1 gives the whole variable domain KAGVTQTPRYLIKTRGQQVTLSCSPISGHRSVSWYQQTPGQGLQFLFEYFSETQRNKGNFPGRFSGRQFSNSRSEMNVSTLELGDSALYLCASSLVAFGGTEAFFGQGTRLTVV.

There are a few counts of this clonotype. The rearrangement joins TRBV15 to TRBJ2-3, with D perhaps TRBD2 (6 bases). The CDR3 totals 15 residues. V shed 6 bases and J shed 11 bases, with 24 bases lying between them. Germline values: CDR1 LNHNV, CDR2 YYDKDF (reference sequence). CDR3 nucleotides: TGTGCCACCAGAGACGGGGGATCGGCTGGTGGGGGGCAGTATTTT. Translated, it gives CATRDGGSAGGGQYF.

The CDR3 protein is CSANGGILAGGTKSYNEQFF. The CDR3 nucleotides read TGCAGTGCTAATGGAGGCATACTAGCGGGAGGTACCAAAAGTTACAATGAGCAGTTCTTC. This chain joins TRBV20-1 and TRBJ2-1, with 12 bases that match TRBD2. The CDR3 spans 20 residues. Germline V lookup: CDR1 DFQATT, CDR2 SNEGSKA (reference sequence). V lost 4 bases to trimming and J lost 4 bases; unmatched junction nucleotides: 20.

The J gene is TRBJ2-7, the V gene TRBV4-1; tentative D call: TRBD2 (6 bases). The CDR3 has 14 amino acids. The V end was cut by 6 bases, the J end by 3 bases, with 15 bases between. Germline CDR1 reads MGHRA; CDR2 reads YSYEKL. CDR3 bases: TGCGCCAGCAGGGCAATAGCGGAGCGCTACGAGCAGTACTTC. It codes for CASRAIAERYEQYF.

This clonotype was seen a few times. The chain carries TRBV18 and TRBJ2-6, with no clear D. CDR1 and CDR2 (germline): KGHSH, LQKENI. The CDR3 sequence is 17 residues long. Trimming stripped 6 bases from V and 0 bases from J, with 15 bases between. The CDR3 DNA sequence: TGTGCCAGCTCCCCCAGCATCATGGCCTCTGGGGCCAACGTCCTGACTTTC. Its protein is CASSPSIMASGANVLTF. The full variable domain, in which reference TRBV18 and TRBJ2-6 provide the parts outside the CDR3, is NAGVMQNPRHLVRRRGQEARLRCSPMKGHSHVYWYRQLPEEGLKFMVYLQKENIIDESGMPKERFSAEFPKEGPSILRIQQVVRGDSAAYFCASSPSIMASGANVLTFGAGSRLTVL.

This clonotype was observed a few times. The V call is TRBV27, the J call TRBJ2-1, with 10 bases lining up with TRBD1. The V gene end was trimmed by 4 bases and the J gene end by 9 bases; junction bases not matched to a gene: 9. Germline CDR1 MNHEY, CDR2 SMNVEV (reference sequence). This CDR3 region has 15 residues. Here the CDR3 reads CASSYLRDRGSEQFF. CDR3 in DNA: TGTGCCAGCAGTTACCTAAGGGACAGGGGTAGTGAGCAGTTCTTC.

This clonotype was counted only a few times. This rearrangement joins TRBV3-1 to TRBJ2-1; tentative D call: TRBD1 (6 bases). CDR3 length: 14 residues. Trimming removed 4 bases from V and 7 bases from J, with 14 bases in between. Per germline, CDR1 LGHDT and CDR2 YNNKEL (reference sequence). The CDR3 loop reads CASSPQGFENEQFF. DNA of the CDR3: TGTGCCAGCAGCCCACAGGGTTTCGAGAATGAGCAGTTCTTC.

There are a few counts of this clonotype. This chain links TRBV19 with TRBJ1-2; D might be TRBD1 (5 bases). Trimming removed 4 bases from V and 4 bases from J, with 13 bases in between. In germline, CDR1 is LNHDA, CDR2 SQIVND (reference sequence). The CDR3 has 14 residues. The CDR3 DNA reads TGTGCCAGTAGTACACCAGGGAACTTCTATGGCTACACCTTC. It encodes CASSTPGNFYGYTF.

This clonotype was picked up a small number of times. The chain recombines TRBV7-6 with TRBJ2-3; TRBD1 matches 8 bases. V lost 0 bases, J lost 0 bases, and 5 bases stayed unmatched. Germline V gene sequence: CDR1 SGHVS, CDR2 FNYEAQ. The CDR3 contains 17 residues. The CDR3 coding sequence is TGTGCCAGCAGCTTAGCGGGGGACAGGACTAGCACAGATACGCAGTATTTT. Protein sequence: CASSLAGDRTSTDTQYF.

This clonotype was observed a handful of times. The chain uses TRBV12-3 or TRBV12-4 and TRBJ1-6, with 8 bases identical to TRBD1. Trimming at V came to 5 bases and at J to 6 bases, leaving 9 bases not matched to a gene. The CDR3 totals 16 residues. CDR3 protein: CASSKVGTGSNSPLHF. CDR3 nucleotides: TGTGCCAGCAGTAAGGTGGGGACAGGAAGTAATTCACCCCTCCACTTT.

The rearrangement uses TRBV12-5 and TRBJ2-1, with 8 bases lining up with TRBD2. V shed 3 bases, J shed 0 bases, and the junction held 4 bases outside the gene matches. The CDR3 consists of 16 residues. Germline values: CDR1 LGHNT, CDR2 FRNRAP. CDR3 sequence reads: CASGFVAGGSYNEQFF. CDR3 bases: TGTGCTAGTGGTTTTGTTGCGGGAGGCTCCTACAATGAGCAGTTCTTC.

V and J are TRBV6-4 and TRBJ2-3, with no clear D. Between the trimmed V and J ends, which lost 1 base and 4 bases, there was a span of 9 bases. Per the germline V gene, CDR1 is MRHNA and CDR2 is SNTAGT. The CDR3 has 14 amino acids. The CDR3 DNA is TGTGCCAGCAGTGACTTATACACGGCAGATACGCAGTATTTT. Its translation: CASSDLYTADTQYF.

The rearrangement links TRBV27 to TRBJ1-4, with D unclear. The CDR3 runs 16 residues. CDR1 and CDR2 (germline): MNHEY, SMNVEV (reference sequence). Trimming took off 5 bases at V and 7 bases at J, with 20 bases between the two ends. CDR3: CASSKRKGDYFEKLFF. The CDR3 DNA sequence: TGTGCCAGCAGTAAACGGAAGGGCGATTACTTTGAAAAACTGTTTTTT. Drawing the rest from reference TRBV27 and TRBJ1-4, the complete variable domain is EAQVTQNPRYLITVTGKKLTVTCSQNMNHEYMSWYRQDPGLGLRQIYYSMNVEVTDKGDVPEGYKVSRKEKRNFPLILESPSPNQTSLYFCASSKRKGDYFEKLFFGSGTQLSVL.

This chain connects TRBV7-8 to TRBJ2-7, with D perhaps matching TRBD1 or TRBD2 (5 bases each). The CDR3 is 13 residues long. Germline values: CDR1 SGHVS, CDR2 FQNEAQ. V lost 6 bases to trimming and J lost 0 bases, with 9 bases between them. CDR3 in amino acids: CASSWGRSYEQYF. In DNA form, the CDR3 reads TGTGCCAGCAGTTGGGGACGCTCCTACGAGCAGTACTTC.

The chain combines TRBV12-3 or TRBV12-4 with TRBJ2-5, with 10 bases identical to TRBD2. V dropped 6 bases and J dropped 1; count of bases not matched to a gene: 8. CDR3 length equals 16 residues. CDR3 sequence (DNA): TGTGCCAGCAGCCGTCGACTAGCGGGTGGCCAAGAGACCCAGTACTTC. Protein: CASSRRLAGGQETQYF.

CDR3 bases: TGCAGTGCTAGACCCTATCCCGAGGCAGGGAGCTCCTACGAGCAGTACTTC. It encodes CSARPYPEAGSSYEQYF. The chain couples TRBV20-1 to TRBJ2-7; D tentatively fits TRBD1 or TRBD2 (5 bases each). The CDR3 is made up of 17 amino acids. Germline loops: CDR1 DFQATT, CDR2 SNEGSKA (reference sequence). Trimming removed 2 bases from V and 0 bases from J, with 20 bases in between.

In DNA form, the CDR3 reads TGTGCCACCTCTTGGGGTAGCGGGACCACCGGGGAGCTGTTTTTT. This sequence encodes CATSWGSGTTGELFF. The chain joins TRBV19 to TRBJ2-2; 8 nucleotides line up with TRBD2. CDR1 and CDR2 (germline): LNHDA, SQIVND (reference sequence). V shed 10 bases and J 4 bases; nucleotides not matched to a gene: 11. The CDR3 loop spans 15 amino acids.

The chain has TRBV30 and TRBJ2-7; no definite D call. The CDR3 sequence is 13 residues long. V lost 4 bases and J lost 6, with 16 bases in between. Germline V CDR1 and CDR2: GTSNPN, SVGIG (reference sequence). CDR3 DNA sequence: TGTGCCTGGACTCGTACTTGGGTTTTCGAGCAGTACTTC. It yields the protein CAWTRTWVFEQYF.

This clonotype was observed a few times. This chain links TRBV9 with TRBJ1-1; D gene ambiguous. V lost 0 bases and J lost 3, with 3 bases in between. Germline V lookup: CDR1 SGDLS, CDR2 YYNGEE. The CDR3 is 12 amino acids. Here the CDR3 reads CASSVADTEAFF. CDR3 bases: TGTGCCAGCAGCGTAGCCGACACTGAAGCTTTCTTT.

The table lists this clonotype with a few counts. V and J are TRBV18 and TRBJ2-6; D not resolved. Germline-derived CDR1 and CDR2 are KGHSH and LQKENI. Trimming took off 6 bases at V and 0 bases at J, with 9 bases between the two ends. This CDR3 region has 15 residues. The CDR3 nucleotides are TGTGCCAGCTCTGGCGGACGCTCTGGGGCCAACGTCCTGACTTTC. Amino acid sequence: CASSGGRSGANVLTF.

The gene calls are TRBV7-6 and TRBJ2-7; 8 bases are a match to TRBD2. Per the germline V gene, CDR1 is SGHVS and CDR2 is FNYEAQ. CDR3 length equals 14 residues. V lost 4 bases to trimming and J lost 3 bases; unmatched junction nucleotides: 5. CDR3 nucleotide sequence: TGTGCCAGCAGCTCCACGACTAGCGACTACGAGCAGTACTTC. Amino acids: CASSSTTSDYEQYF.

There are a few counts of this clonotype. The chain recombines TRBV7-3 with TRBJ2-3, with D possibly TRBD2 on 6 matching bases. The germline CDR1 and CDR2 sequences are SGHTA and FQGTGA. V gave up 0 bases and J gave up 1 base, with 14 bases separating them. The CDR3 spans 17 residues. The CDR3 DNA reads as TGTGCCAGCAGCTTAACGGGAGGCAGTAGCGGCACAGATACGCAGTATTTT. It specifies CASSLTGGSSGTDTQYF.

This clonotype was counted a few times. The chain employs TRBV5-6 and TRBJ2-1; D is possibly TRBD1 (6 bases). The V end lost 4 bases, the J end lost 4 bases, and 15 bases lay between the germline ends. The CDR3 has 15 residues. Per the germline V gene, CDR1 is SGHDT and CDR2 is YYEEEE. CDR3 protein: CASSLRARGYNEQFF. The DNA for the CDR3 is TGTGCCAGCAGCCTCCGGGCCAGGGGTTACAATGAGCAGTTCTTC.

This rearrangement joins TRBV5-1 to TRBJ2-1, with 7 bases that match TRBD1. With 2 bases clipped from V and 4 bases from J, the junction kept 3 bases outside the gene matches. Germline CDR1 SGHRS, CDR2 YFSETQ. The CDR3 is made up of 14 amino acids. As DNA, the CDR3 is TGCGCCAGCAGCTTTGACAGGGAGTACAATGAGCAGTTCTTC. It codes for CASSFDREYNEQFF.

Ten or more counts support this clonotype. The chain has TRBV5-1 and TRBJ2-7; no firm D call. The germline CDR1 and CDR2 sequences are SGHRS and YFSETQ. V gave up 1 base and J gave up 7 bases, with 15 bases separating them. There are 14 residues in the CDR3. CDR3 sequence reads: CASSLTPNLGEQYF. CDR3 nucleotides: TGCGCCAGCAGCTTGACCCCTAACCTTGGTGAGCAGTACTTC.